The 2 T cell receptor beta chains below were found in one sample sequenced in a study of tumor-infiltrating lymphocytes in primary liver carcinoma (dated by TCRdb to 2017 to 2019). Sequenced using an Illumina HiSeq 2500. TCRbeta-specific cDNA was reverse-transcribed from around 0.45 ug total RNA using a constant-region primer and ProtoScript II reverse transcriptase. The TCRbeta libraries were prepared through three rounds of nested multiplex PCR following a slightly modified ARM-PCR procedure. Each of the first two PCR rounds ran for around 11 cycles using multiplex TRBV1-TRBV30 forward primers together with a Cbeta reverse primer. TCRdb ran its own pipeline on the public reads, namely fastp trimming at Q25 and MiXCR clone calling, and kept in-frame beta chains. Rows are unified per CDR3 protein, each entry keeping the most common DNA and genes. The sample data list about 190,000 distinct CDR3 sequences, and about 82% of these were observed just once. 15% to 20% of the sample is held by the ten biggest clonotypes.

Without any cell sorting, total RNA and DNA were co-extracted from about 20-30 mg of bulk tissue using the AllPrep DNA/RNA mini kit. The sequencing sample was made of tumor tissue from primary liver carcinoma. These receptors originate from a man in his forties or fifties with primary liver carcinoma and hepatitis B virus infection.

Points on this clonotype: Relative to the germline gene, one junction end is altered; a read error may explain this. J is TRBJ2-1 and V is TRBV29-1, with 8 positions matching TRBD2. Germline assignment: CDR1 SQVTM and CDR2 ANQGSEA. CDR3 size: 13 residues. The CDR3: CSVRGTRYNEHFF. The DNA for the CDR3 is TGCAGCGTCCGGGGGACTAGATACAATGAGCATTTCTTC.

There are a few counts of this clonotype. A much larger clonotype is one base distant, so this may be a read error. The CDR3 loop reads CVSSPDRVNEQYF. CDR3 nucleotides: TGTGTCAGCAGTCCGGACAGGGTGAATGAGCAGTACTTC. The V call is TRBV28, the J call TRBJ2-7; 8 bases align to TRBD1. The CDR3 totals 13 residues. Germline V CDR1 and CDR2: MDHEN, SYDVKM.